Listed below are T cell receptor beta chains from one sample, sequenced in a study of blood T cell repertoires in COVID-19. Generated by immunoSEQ multiplex PCR, the TCRdb table keeps only in-frame clones and is missing some. The table lists fewer than 50,000 clones, about 84% of them singletons. The material sequenced was peripheral blood. These receptors originate from a human donor in a cohort sampled during active COVID-19. Each CDR3 is given with its conserved first and last residue. The D gene is left open where the match is weak. Some rows mark clone size as missing; the rest say once, few, many or name a class of expanded clone.

>NA|NA|TRBV18|TRBJ1-2
TGTGCCAGCTCACCATCCGGGGTGAGCTATGGCTACACCTTC
CASSPSGVSYGYTF
>NA|TRBD1|TRBV5-1|TRBJ1-1
TGCGCCAGCAGCCGGGACAGCCAAAACACTGAAGCTTTCTTT
CASSRDSQNTEAFF
>once|NA|TRBV10-3|TRBJ2-1
TGTGCCATCAGTGAGCAGCCGGGGGAGCAGTTCTTC
CAISEQPGEQFF
>few|TRBD2|TRBV19|TRBJ2-7
TGTGCCAGTAGTCCGAGACTAGCGGGGAAGACCTACGAGCAGTACTTC
CASSPRLAGKTYEQYF
>NA|NA|TRBV12-3/TRBV12-4|TRBJ2-1
TGTGCCAGCAGTTTGGGGAGTGAGCAGTTCTTC
CASSLGSEQFF
>NA|NA|TRBV6-2/TRBV6-3|TRBJ1-1
TGTGCCAGCAGTTACTCGAAGGGCGGGGTTTCAGGAGCTTTCTTT
CASSYSKGGVSGAFF
>NA|NA|TRBV27|TRBJ1-6
TGTGCCAGCACCCTGGGGAGGGGCCAGGGACCGAATTCACCCCTCCACTTT
CASTLGRGQGPNSPLHF
>NA|TRBD2|TRBV5-4|TRBJ2-1
TGTGCCAGCAGCTTGGTGTCTAGCGGGAGGGCCCATGAGCAGTTCTTC
CASSLVSSGRAHEQFF
>NA|NA|TRBV6-5|TRBJ1-4
TGTGCCAGCAGTCGGGGTGATGAAAAACTGTTTTTT
CASSRGDEKLFF
>NA|NA|TRBV11-2|TRBJ2-6
TGTGCCAGCACTTTCCCCCCCTGGGCCAACGTCCTGACTTTC
CASTFPPWANVLTF
>NA|TRBD2|TRBV6-1|TRBJ2-1
TGTGCCAGCAGTGAAGCTACTAGCGGGACTTACAATGAGCAGTTCTTC
CASSEATSGTYNEQFF
>NA|TRBD2|TRBV5-1|TRBJ2-1
TGCGCCAGCAGCCTGGGACTATCTCTGGATGAGCAGTTCTTC
CASSLGLSLDEQFF
>few|TRBD1|TRBV5-1|TRBJ1-5
TGCGCCAGCCGGAAGGGGACAGGGGGGAACCAGCCCCAGCATTTT
CASRKGTGGNQPQHF
>NA|NA|TRBV29-1|TRBJ1-1
TGCAGCGTTGTTGCCGGTTTCACTGAAGCTTTCTTT
CSVVAGFTEAFF